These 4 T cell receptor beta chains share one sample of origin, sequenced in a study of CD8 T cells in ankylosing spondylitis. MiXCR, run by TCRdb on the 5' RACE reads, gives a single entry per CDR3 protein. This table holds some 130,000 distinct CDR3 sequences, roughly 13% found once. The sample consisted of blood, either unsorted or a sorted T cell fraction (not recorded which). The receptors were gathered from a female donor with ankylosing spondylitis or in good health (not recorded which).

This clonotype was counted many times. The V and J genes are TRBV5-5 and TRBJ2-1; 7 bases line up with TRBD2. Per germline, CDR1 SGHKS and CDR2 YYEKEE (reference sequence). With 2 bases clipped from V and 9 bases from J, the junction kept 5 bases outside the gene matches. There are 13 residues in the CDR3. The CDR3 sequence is CASSFGLVGEQFF. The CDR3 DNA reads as TGTGCCAGCAGCTTCGGACTAGTTGGTGAGCAGTTCTTC.

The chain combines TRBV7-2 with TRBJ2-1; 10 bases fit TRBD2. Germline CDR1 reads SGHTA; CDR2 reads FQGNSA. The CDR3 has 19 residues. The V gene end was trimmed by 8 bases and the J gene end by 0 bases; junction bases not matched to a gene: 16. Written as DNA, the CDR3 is TGTGCCAGCGTCCCCAACGGACTAGCGGCCCGAAGCTCCTACAATGAGCAGTTCTTC. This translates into CASVPNGLAARSSYNEQFF.

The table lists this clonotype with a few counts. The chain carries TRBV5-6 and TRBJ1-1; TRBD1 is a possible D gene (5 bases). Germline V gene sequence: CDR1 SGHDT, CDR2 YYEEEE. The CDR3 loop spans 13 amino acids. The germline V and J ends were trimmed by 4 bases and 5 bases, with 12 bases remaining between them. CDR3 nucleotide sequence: TGTGCCAGCAGCCCAAGGGGTTGGACTGAAGCTTTCTTT. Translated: CASSPRGWTEAFF.

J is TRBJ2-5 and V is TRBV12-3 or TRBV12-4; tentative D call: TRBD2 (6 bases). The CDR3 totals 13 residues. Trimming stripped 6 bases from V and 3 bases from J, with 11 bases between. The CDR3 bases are TGTGCCAGCAGCTTTAGCGGTAAAGAGACCCAGTACTTC. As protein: CASSFSGKETQYF.